This T cell receptor (beta chain) was sequenced during a study of T cells expressing NK-cell markers. Across the whole study: In sorted CD3+CD56+NKG2C+, CD3+CD56+NKG2C- and CD3+CD56-NKG2C+ T cells, TCR beta repertoires were obtained. Study findings and constraints: Six or seven donors had dominant NKG2C+ clonotypes that comprised about 1.0-7.0% of their CD8+ T cells.

Note on this clonotype: The antigen is not known.

CDR1 and CDR2 from the germline V gene are SGHRS and YFSETQ. The CDR3 totals 12 residues. The TCR beta cDNA came from 5'RACE template switching with UMIs. One entry per CDR3 protein, without DNA, is what TCRdb gives after re-calling the 5' RACE reads. The sample's table shows under 200,000 distinct CDR3 sequences. The sample comprised blood T cells: a sorted CD56 or NKG2C T cell subset, CD4+ or CD8+ T cells, or bulk PBMC T cells (not recorded which). The TCR comes from a woman aged 18 to 75 in good health. The chain employs TRBV5-1 and TRBJ2-1; TCRdb proposes TRBD2, but this gene call is untestable without DNA. The CDR3 loop is CASRRLGDEQFF.